This T cell receptor (beta chain) is from a study of identical twins. This clonotype has more than one count but fewer than ten. Its antigen is unidentified. General observations from the study: Twins' surplus sharing was weaker for beta out-of-frame sequences.

It was template switching that added a universal primer site, and there were unique molecular identifiers on the cDNA. TCRdb used MiXCR to reprocess the 5' RACE reads, holding one entry per CDR3 protein. The data show about 520,000 distinct CDR3 sequences, 20% to 25% seen once. This CDR3 has 14 residues. After removal of 1 base from V and 3 bases from J, the junction contained 2 bases not matched to a gene. Germline V lookup: CDR1 MNHEY, CDR2 SMNVEV (reference sequence). This same sample was also part of a study on T cells expressing NK-cell markers. This second study says: About six donors showed dominant NKG2C+ clonotypes comprising roughly 1.0-7.0% of their CD8+ T cells. Clones of NKG2C+ T cells that had expanded were of unclear HCMV specificity.

This TCR derives from a woman aged 18-29 years in good health. The V gene is TRBV27, the J gene TRBJ1-1; 7 nucleotides line up with TRBD1. The sequencing input was CD4+ T cells sorted from blood. CDR3 in amino acids: CASSLYGTDTEAFF. DNA for the CDR3: TGTGCCAGCAGTTTATATGGGACAGACACTGAAGCTTTCTTT.